Listed here are 3 T cell receptor beta chains from one sample, sequenced in a study of T-cell reconstitution after alpha-beta-depleted transplantation in children. Unique molecular identifiers were used to barcode this TCRbeta library. TCRdb passed the PCR reads through MiXCR, listing each CDR3 protein once. This sample yields 800,000 to 1,000,000 distinct CDR3 sequences, of which around 30% are seen a single time; around 30% belongs to the top ten. The material was PBMCs, mostly from graft donor cells, obtained 360 days after TCRalphabeta/CD19-depleted stem cell transplant. These receptors all stem from a boy under two years old who had a stem cell transplant for SCID, so the T cells may come from the graft donor.

There are a few counts of this clonotype. The chain couples TRBV11-2 to TRBJ2-2; D not certain. Germline values: CDR1 SGHAT, CDR2 FQNNGV. V shed 2 bases and J shed 6 bases, with 19 bases lying between them. The CDR3 has 17 amino acids. The CDR3 DNA follows: TGTGCCAGCAGCTTACTCAAGAGGACCCATGGGCCCGGGGAGCTGTTTTTT. This encodes CASSLLKRTHGPGELFF.

This clonotype was detected once. The rearrangement links TRBV5-1 to TRBJ2-3; D gene uncertain. Germline loops: CDR1 SGHRS, CDR2 YFSETQ. V was trimmed by 1 base and J by 5 bases, leaving 17 bases between them. The CDR3 contains 16 residues. CDR3 region: CASSLWLRAWEDTQYF. Written as DNA, the CDR3 is TGCGCCAGCAGCTTGTGGCTTAGGGCATGGGAAGATACGCAGTATTTT. The full variable domain, in which reference TRBV5-1 and TRBJ2-3 provide the parts outside the CDR3, is KAGVTQTPRYLIKTRGQQVTLSCSPISGHRSVSWYQQTPGQGLQFLFEYFSETQRNKGNFPGRFSGRQFSNSRSEMNVSTLELGDSALYLCASSLWLRAWEDTQYFGPGTRLTVL.

The J gene is TRBJ2-3, the V gene TRBV5-1; 7 bases line up with TRBD1. This CDR3 has 16 residues. Germline-derived CDR1 and CDR2 are SGHRS and YFSETQ. Losses at the gene ends were 1 base for V and 3 bases for J; bases not matched to a gene: 8. The CDR3 nucleotides read TGCGCCAGCAGCTTGTCCCCTCGACAGGGTACAGATACGCAGTATTTT. The encoded protein is CASSLSPRQGTDTQYF.